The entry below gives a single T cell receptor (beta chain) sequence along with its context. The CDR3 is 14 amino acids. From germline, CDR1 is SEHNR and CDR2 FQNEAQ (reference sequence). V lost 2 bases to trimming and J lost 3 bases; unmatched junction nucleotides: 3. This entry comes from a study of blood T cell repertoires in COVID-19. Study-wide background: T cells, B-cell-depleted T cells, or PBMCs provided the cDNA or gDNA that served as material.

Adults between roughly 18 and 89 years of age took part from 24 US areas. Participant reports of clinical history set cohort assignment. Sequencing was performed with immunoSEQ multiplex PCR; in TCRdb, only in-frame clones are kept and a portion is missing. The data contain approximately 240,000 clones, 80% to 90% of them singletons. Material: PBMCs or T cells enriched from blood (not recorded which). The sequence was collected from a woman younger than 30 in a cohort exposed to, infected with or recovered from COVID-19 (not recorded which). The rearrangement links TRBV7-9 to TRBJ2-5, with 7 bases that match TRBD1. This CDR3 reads CASSLNQGEETQYF. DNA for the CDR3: TGTGCCAGCAGCTTAAATCAGGGGGAAGAGACCCAGTACTTC.